This entry lists 31 T cell receptor beta chains sequenced from one sample in a study of OX40 agonist ivuxolimab in advanced cancers. Some clones are missing from TCRdb's copy, which holds only in-frame ones; the method was immunoSEQ multiplex PCR. The profile shows some 80,000 clones, over 75% of them singletons. The input for sequencing was CD4+ or CD8+ T cells sorted from blood, taken in a trial of the OX40 agonist ivuxolimab. The receptor set was obtained from an adult with an advanced solid tumor such as melanoma, head and neck, liver or kidney cancer.

J is TRBJ1-6 and V is TRBV5-1, with D possibly matching TRBD1 (5 bases). Deletions cut 4 bases from V and 5 bases from J, with 13 bases between. CDR1 is SGHRS and CDR2 is YFSETQ in the germline V gene. This CDR3 region has 15 residues. The CDR3 nucleotides read TGCGCCAGCAGCGCTATCTCGGGGGATAATTCACCCCTCCACTTT. Translating it yields CASSAISGDNSPLHF.

The chain has TRBV9 and TRBJ1-3; D not certain. CDR3 length: 14 residues. The germline V gene encodes CDR1 SGDLS and CDR2 YYNGEE. V lost 8 bases to trimming and J lost 1 base, with 13 bases between them. The CDR3 here is CASNSGMSGNTIYF. Here the CDR3 DNA reads TGTGCCAGTAACTCCGGGATGTCTGGAAACACCATATATTTT.

The chain carries TRBV6-1 and TRBJ2-2; 9 nucleotides line up with TRBD1. The CDR3 is 17 residues long. Germline CDR1 reads MNHNS; CDR2 reads SASEGT. V shed 0 bases and J 1 base; nucleotides not matched to a gene: 3. This CDR3 reads CASSEAGTGKNTGELFF. In nucleotides, the CDR3 is TGTGCCAGCAGTGAAGCCGGGACAGGGAAGAACACCGGGGAGCTGTTTTTT.

This clone was picked up one time. This chain links TRBV5-1 with TRBJ2-2; D remains unclear. V was trimmed by 4 bases and J by 5 bases, leaving 12 bases between them. This CDR3 contains 14 residues. The germline V gene encodes CDR1 SGHRS and CDR2 YFSETQ. The CDR3 nucleotides read TGCGCCAGCAGCGACAACATGGGAACCGGGGAGCTGTTTTTT. Its protein product is CASSDNMGTGELFF. The full variable domain, completed using reference TRBV5-1 and TRBJ2-2, is KAGVTQTPRYLIKTRGQQVTLSCSPISGHRSVSWYQQTPGQGLQFLFEYFSETQRNKGNFPGRFSGRQFSNSRSEMNVSTLELGDSALYLCASSDNMGTGELFFGEGSRLTVL.

The V call is TRBV5-1, the J call TRBJ1-1; D gene unclear. This CDR3 region has 13 residues. Germline CDR1 and CDR2: SGHRS and YFSETQ. V lost 3 bases and J lost 4, with 10 bases in between. CDR3 nucleotide sequence: TGCGCCAGCAGCTCTGGATACCTCACTGAAGCTTTCTTT. It encodes CASSSGYLTEAFF.

V gene TRBV6-5 combines with J gene TRBJ1-1; weak D call: TRBD1 (5 bases). Trimming pared 5 bases from V and 10 bases from J, leaving 11 bases between. Per the germline V gene, CDR1 is MNHEY and CDR2 is SVGAGI. The CDR3 is 11 residues long. The DNA for the CDR3 is TGTGCCAGCAGTGGGGCAGGGAGAGCTTTCTTT. It encodes CASSGAGRAFF.

This chain uses TRBV4-1 with TRBJ2-7; D might be TRBD1 (6 bases). The CDR3 spans 16 residues. V dropped 0 bases and J dropped 2 bases, with 14 bases sitting between them. Germline V gene data show CDR1 as MGHRA and CDR2 as YSYEKL. The CDR3 spells CASSQDLQGLPYEQYF. As DNA, the CDR3 is TGCGCCAGCAGCCAAGATTTACAGGGATTGCCCTACGAGCAGTACTTC.

The chain recombines TRBV19 with TRBJ2-1; 12 bases align to TRBD2. This CDR3 is 15 amino acids long. Germline CDR1 reads LNHDA; CDR2 reads SQIVND (reference sequence). V lost 6 bases to trimming and J lost 0 bases; unmatched junction nucleotides: 0. The CDR3 loop is CASRTSGGSYNEQFF. DNA of the CDR3: TGTGCCAGTAGGACTAGCGGGGGCTCCTACAATGAGCAGTTCTTC. Combining the CDR3 with reference TRBV19 and TRBJ2-1 gives the whole variable domain DGGITQSPKYLFRKEGQNVTLSCEQNLNHDAMYWYRQDPGQGLRLIYYSQIVNDFQKGDIAEGYSVSREKKESFPLTVTSAQKNPTAFYLCASRTSGGSYNEQFFGPGTRLTVL.

The chain uses TRBV2 and TRBJ2-1, with 10 bases matching TRBD2. The V and J ends lost 5 bases and 8 bases, in that order; junction bases with no gene match: 9. The CDR3 has 15 amino acids. CDR1 is SNHLY, CDR2 FYNNEI, per germline. CDR3 residues: CASSSEAGGPDEQFF. The CDR3 DNA sequence: TGTGCCAGCAGTTCGGAAGCGGGGGGGCCGGATGAGCAGTTCTTC.

This chain connects TRBV29-1 to TRBJ1-4; 7 bases match TRBD1. CDR3 length: 14 amino acids. V gave up 6 bases and J gave up 3 bases; unmatched junction bases: 7. Germline CDR1 is SQVTM and CDR2 is ANQGSEA. This CDR3 reads CSVFSGGANEKLFF. CDR3 bases: TGCAGCGTATTTTCAGGGGGTGCTAATGAAAAACTGTTTTTT.

This chain links TRBV4-2 with TRBJ2-1, with 10 bases matching TRBD2. Germline CDR1 LGHNA, CDR2 YNFKEQ. The CDR3 spans 16 residues. The trim removed 3 bases at V and 9 bases at J, leaving 11 bases unmatched. The CDR3 DNA is TGTGCCAGCAGCCAGGCGCGAGCGGGGGGGCTGGGTGAGCAGTTCTTC. Its translation is CASSQARAGGLGEQFF.

The genes are TRBV30 and TRBJ2-5; 12 bases match TRBD1. The CDR3 sequence is 13 residues long. The germline V gene has CDR1 GTSNPN and CDR2 SVGIG (reference sequence). The CDR3 protein is CAGRDRGRETQYF. In DNA form, the CDR3 reads TGTGCTGGCCGGGACAGGGGGCGGGAGACCCAGTACTTC.

The J gene is TRBJ2-3, the V gene TRBV4-3, with D maybe TRBD1 (6 bases). The CDR3 consists of 16 residues. Germline V gives CDR1 LGHNA, CDR2 YSLEER. Trimming stripped 3 bases from V and 0 bases from J, with 13 bases between. The CDR3 loop is CASSQRDRLSTDTQYF. In DNA form, the CDR3 reads TGCGCCAGCAGCCAGCGTGACAGGCTTAGCACAGATACGCAGTATTTT.

The CDR3 DNA reads TGTGCCAGCAGTTTAGATACAGGGTCAGATACGCAGTATTTT. This encodes CASSLDTGSDTQYF. The V call is TRBV6-6, the J call TRBJ2-3, with D perhaps matching TRBD1 (6 bases). The CDR3 sequence is 14 residues long. Between the trimmed V and J ends, which lost 4 bases and 4 bases, there was a span of 12 bases. Germline CDR1 is MNHNY and CDR2 is SVGAGI (reference sequence).

Comments on this clone: The same CDR3 also results from other DNA sequences found in this sample. The chain carries TRBV5-1 and TRBJ2-7; D is perhaps TRBD1 (6 bases). The CDR3 is made up of 12 amino acids. The germline CDR1 and CDR2 sequences are SGHRS and YFSETQ. The ends were cut back, 4 bases at V and 4 bases at J, with 9 bases in the middle. The CDR3 DNA sequence: TGCGCCAGCAGCCAACAGGGATACGAGCAGTACTTC. It codes for CASSQQGYEQYF. The full variable domain, in which reference TRBV5-1 and TRBJ2-7 provide the parts outside the CDR3, is KAGVTQTPRYLIKTRGQQVTLSCSPISGHRSVSWYQQTPGQGLQFLFEYFSETQRNKGNFPGRFSGRQFSNSRSEMNVSTLELGDSALYLCASSQQGYEQYFGPGTRLTVT.

This rearrangement joins TRBV7-6 to TRBJ1-6, with D hard to call. This CDR3 is built from 14 residues. V lost 5 bases and J lost 6, with 11 bases in between. Per germline, CDR1 SGHVS and CDR2 FNYEAQ. In nucleotides, the CDR3 is TGTGCCAGCAGCCTTGACATGGGTAATTCACCCCTCCACTTT. Translation gives CASSLDMGNSPLHF.

The chain recombines TRBV2 with TRBJ1-6; TRBD1 is a possible D gene (5 bases). CDR3 size: 14 residues. The germline CDR1 and CDR2 sequences are SNHLY and FYNNEI. The ends were cut back, 7 bases at V and 10 bases at J, with 17 bases in the middle. The DNA for the CDR3 is TGTGCCAGCACTTCAGGGACTTCAAACTCACCCCTCCACTTT. Translation gives CASTSGTSNSPLHF.

V is TRBV10-3 and J is TRBJ1-3; D is perhaps TRBD1 (6 bases). Germline V gives CDR1 ENHRY, CDR2 SYGVKD. The germline V and J ends were trimmed by 10 bases and 0 bases, with 16 bases remaining between them. The CDR3 extends over 15 amino acids. CDR3 sequence reads: CATLLGHNSGNTIYF. CDR3 nucleotide sequence: TGTGCCACCCTTCTGGGACATAACTCTGGAAACACCATATATTTT.

V gene TRBV7-3 combines with J gene TRBJ2-7, with D possibly matching TRBD1 (6 bases). This CDR3 spans 12 amino acids. Deletions cut 4 bases from V and 5 bases from J, with 9 bases between. CDR1 is SGHTA and CDR2 is FQGTGA in the germline V gene. The CDR3 DNA follows: TGTGCCAGCAGCTCCCAGGGGCACGAGCAGTACTTC. Translation: CASSSQGHEQYF.

The genes are TRBV10-3 and TRBJ1-2; possible D gene TRBD1, 6 bases. Per the germline V gene, CDR1 is ENHRY and CDR2 is SYGVKD. The CDR3 runs to 15 residues. V lost 2 bases, J lost 5 bases, and 15 bases lay in between. DNA for the CDR3: TGTGCCATCAGTGAGGGAACAGGGCAGGGGTATGGCTACACCTTC. Protein: CAISEGTGQGYGYTF.

The rearrangement uses TRBV4-2 and TRBJ1-6; no firm D call. Germline V gene lookup returns CDR1 LGHNA and CDR2 YNFKEQ. V dropped 0 bases and J dropped 9 bases, with 15 bases sitting between them. The CDR3 runs 16 residues. CDR3 in DNA: TGTGCCAGCAGCCAAGAACGGCATCCAGGAAGTTCACCCCTCCACTTT. Translation: CASSQERHPGSSPLHF.

This rearrangement joins TRBV29-1 to TRBJ1-1; D gene uncertain. Germline V gene lookup returns CDR1 SQVTM and CDR2 ANQGSEA. The V end was cut by 4 bases, the J end by 2 bases, with 11 bases between. This CDR3 has 13 amino acids. The CDR3 protein is CSVAPGSNTEAFF. The CDR3 DNA sequence: TGCAGCGTTGCGCCTGGCAGTAACACTGAAGCTTTCTTT.

The chain joins TRBV7-9 to TRBJ2-5, with 10 bases lining up with TRBD1. V shed 5 bases, J shed 4 bases, and the junction held 7 bases outside the gene matches. This CDR3 is 15 amino acids long. CDR1 SEHNR and CDR2 FQNEAQ come from the germline V gene (reference sequence). CDR3 in DNA: TGTGCCAGCAGCCAAGGGACAGGGGTTGGAGAGACCCAGTACTTC. Translating it yields CASSQGTGVGETQYF.

The count of this clone is one. V gene TRBV11-2 combines with J gene TRBJ2-5; TRBD2 aligns across 7 bases. V was pared by 5 bases and J by 7 bases, with 10 bases of the junction left unmatched. The CDR3 sequence is 14 residues long. Germline V lookup: CDR1 SGHAT, CDR2 FQNNGV. The CDR3 DNA reads TGTGCCAGCAGCCCCCGTACTAGCGACGCGACCCAGTACTTC. Translating it yields CASSPRTSDATQYF. The full variable domain, in which reference TRBV11-2 and TRBJ2-5 provide the parts outside the CDR3, is EAGVAQSPRYKIIEKRQSVAFWCNPISGHATLYWYQQILGQGPKLLIQFQNNGVVDDSQLPKDRFSAERLKGVDSTLKIQPAKLEDSAVYLCASSPRTSDATQYFGPGTRLLVL.

The rearrangement joins TRBV5-1 to TRBJ1-4; the D is unclear. Germline CDR1 SGHRS, CDR2 YFSETQ. This CDR3 has 13 amino acids. Trimming stripped 5 bases from V and 7 bases from J, with 12 bases between. The CDR3, as DNA: TGCGCCAGCAGTCGGGGAGGAAGTGAAAAACTGTTTTTT. Translating gives CASSRGGSEKLFF.

Details on this clone: Other DNA sequences from this sample encode an identical CDR3 as well. The chain uses TRBV4-3 and TRBJ1-3; maybe TRBD1 (6 bases). The CDR3 totals 14 residues. V was cut by 2 bases and J by 4 bases, with 9 bases left in between. In germline, CDR1 is LGHNA, CDR2 YSLEER. CDR3 nucleotide sequence: TGCGCCAGCAGCCAACAGGGGCTGGGAAACACCATATATTTT. Its protein is CASSQQGLGNTIYF.

CDR3 loop: CSVGKRSGQETQYF. The CDR3 DNA follows: TGCAGCGTTGGGAAAAGGAGTGGCCAAGAGACCCAGTACTTC. The chain combines TRBV29-1 with TRBJ2-5; the D is unclear. Germline CDR1 SQVTM, CDR2 ANQGSEA. The CDR3 contains 14 residues. Trimming stripped 4 bases from V and 1 base from J, with 13 bases between.

This chain uses TRBV29-1 with TRBJ2-1; 9 bases match TRBD2. The trim removed 1 base at V and 4 bases at J, leaving 11 bases unmatched. This CDR3 region has 17 residues. The V gene's germline CDR1 is SQVTM and CDR2 ANQGSEA. The CDR3 loop reads CSVEVSSGGSYYNEQFF. CDR3 coding DNA: TGCAGCGTTGAAGTGTCGAGCGGGGGGTCTTATTACAATGAGCAGTTCTTC.

This chain links TRBV6-5 with TRBJ1-2; 7 nucleotides match TRBD1. From germline, CDR1 is MNHEY and CDR2 SVGAGI. After removal of 6 bases from V and 5 bases from J, the junction contained 9 bases not matched to a gene. The CDR3 is made up of 14 amino acids. The CDR3 DNA follows: TGTGCCAGCAGGCGACAGGGAAACTCTTATGGCTACACCTTC. Translating gives CASRRQGNSYGYTF.

The V call is TRBV7-2, the J call TRBJ2-7; 9 nucleotides line up with TRBD1. J lost 3 bases, V lost 3 bases, and 3 bases had no gene match. The CDR3 runs 14 residues. From germline, CDR1 is SGHTA and CDR2 FQGNSA. The CDR3 DNA follows: TGTGCCAGCAGCTTGGACAGGGGAATCTACGAGCAGTACTTC. This encodes CASSLDRGIYEQYF.

This chain links TRBV9 with TRBJ2-7, with TRBD1 matching over 7 bases. Germline trimming cut 4 bases from V and 5 bases from J; bases unmatched to any gene: 9. Germline CDR1 SGDLS, CDR2 YYNGEE. This CDR3 has 14 amino acids. The CDR3 DNA reads TGTGCCAGCAGCCCCCGGACAGGCCGCAACGAGCAGTACTTC. The encoded protein is CASSPRTGRNEQYF.